Here is one TCR beta chain with its context. Its antigen remains unidentified. This entry belongs to a study of blood T cells in healthy people across ages. General study points: The donors' CMV status was not determined, possibly confounding changes in expanded clonotypes. Diversity figures derived from one million T cells were judged to underestimate the true value.

Germline lookup yields CDR1 MNHEY and CDR2 SVGEGT. Trimming cost V 8 bases and J 4 bases; bases outside gene matches: 8. CDR3 length equals 15 residues. Next came a second PCR, run for about 6 to 12 cycles, which used a sample-barcoded 5' primer along with a J-beta primer mix. Every cDNA molecule bore a tag from a template-switch adaptor containing 12 random nucleotides. One entry per CDR3 protein, called by TCRdb with MiXCR from the 5' RACE reads. The sample contains 700,000 to 850,000 distinct CDR3 sequences, 53% of which appear only once. The sequenced material came from blood. The sequence came from a man older than 75 in good health. This chain connects TRBV6-2 or TRBV6-3 to TRBJ2-1, with 10 bases identical to TRBD2. Written as DNA, the CDR3 is TGTGCCAGCGTTCCCGGGACTAGCGCTTACAATGAGCAGTTCTTC. It specifies CASVPGTSAYNEQFF.